These 10 T cell receptor beta chains came from one sample sequenced in a study of T cell responses to AZD1222 COVID-19 vaccine. Libraries were prepared by immunoSEQ multiplex PCR; TCRdb keeps only in-frame clonotypes and omits some of them. This table holds about 62,000 clones, 76% found once. Sample: peripheral blood, taken on day 0 of AZD1222 vaccination. The receptor set was obtained from an adult in good health.

The chain combines TRBV28 with TRBJ2-7; 11 bases line up with TRBD1. The germline CDR1 and CDR2 sequences are MDHEN and SYDVKM. V dropped 5 bases and J dropped 4; count of bases not matched to a gene: 4. There are 14 residues in the CDR3. The CDR3 region is CASSPGTGGYEQYF. The CDR3 nucleotides read TGTGCCAGCAGTCCCGGGACAGGGGGATACGAGCAGTACTTC.

This rearrangement joins TRBV2 to TRBJ2-7; the D gene is possibly TRBD1 (5 bases). V was shortened by 3 bases and J by 3 bases, with 12 bases between the two germline ends. Germline V gene sequence: CDR1 SNHLY, CDR2 FYNNEI. CDR3 length: 14 residues. CDR3 in amino acids: CASSDPGQGYEQYF. In DNA, the CDR3 is TGTGCCAGCAGTGACCCGGGCCAGGGCTACGAGCAGTACTTC.

This clone has a handful of counts. V gene TRBV7-6 combines with J gene TRBJ2-2; tentatively, D is TRBD1 (6 bases). The CDR3 has 13 residues. CDR1 is SGHVS, CDR2 FNYEAQ, per germline. Between the trimmed V and J ends, which lost 4 bases and 9 bases, there was a span of 12 bases. The DNA for the CDR3 is TGTGCCAGCAGCTCCGGGCAGGGGTGGGAGCTGTTTTTT. Residues: CASSSGQGWELFF.

The chain has TRBV15 and TRBJ1-3; 10 bases line up with TRBD1. The CDR3 has 13 amino acids. J lost 6 bases, V lost 7 bases, and 3 bases had no gene match. Germline V CDR1 and CDR2: LNHNV, YYDKDF (reference sequence). CDR3 loop: CATTDRGANTIYF. CDR3 nucleotide sequence: TGTGCCACCACGGACAGGGGGGCAAACACCATATATTTT.

The chain combines TRBV5-4 with TRBJ1-6; TRBD1 matches 10 bases. The germline CDR1 and CDR2 sequences are SGHNT and YYREEE (reference sequence). The CDR3 sequence is 14 residues long. V shed 4 bases, J shed 7 bases, and the junction held 2 bases outside the gene matches. CDR3 sequence reads: CASSQDRGNSPLHF. The CDR3 coding sequence is TGTGCCAGCAGCCAGGACAGGGGGAATTCACCCCTCCACTTT.

The rearrangement uses TRBV10-3 and TRBJ2-2, with D tentatively TRBD2 (5 bases). This CDR3 contains 14 residues. Germline V gene data show CDR1 as ENHRY and CDR2 as SYGVKD. V was cut by 3 bases and J by 0 bases, with 5 bases left in between. The CDR3 sequence is CAISEAANTGELFF. DNA for the CDR3: TGTGCCATCAGTGAAGCGGCGAACACCGGGGAGCTGTTTTTT.

The chain employs TRBV18 and TRBJ2-3; the match to TRBD2 covers 9 bases. With 5 bases clipped from V and 2 bases from J, the junction kept 5 bases outside the gene matches. Germline V gene sequence: CDR1 KGHSH, CDR2 LQKENI. The CDR3 loop spans 15 amino acids. CDR3 coding DNA: TGTGCCAGCTCATCAGCTAGCGGGATCACAGATACGCAGTATTTT. Translation gives CASSSASGITDTQYF.

This clone appeared a few times. The chain uses TRBV6-2 or TRBV6-3 and TRBJ1-1, with D uncertain. Trimming cost V 0 bases and J 1 base, with 12 bases left between them. CDR1 and CDR2 from the germline V gene are MNHEY and SVGEGT. The CDR3 is 16 residues long. This CDR3 is CASSYSLGGGNTEAFF. In DNA, the CDR3 is TGTGCCAGCAGTTACTCTTTAGGTGGCGGGAACACTGAAGCTTTCTTT.

This clone came up once. The CDR3 protein is CASSQSAEQFF. For the CDR3, the DNA is TGCGCCAGCAGTCAATCGGCTGAGCAGTTCTTC. V gene TRBV23-1 combines with J gene TRBJ2-1; D call uncertain. TRBV23-1 belongs to the ORF category, with a function that is uncertain. CDR3 length equals 11 residues. Trimming pared 0 bases from V and 9 bases from J, leaving 3 bases between.

The sample holds a few counts of this clone. This rearrangement joins TRBV7-2 to TRBJ2-1; 7 bases line up with TRBD2. V was pared by 7 bases and J by 7 bases, with 13 bases of the junction left unmatched. This CDR3 has 15 residues. The V gene's germline CDR1 is SGHTA and CDR2 FQGNSA. In DNA, the CDR3 is TGTGCCAGCATCTCCGTGGGGGGGAGCTGGAATGAGCAGTTCTTC. Protein product: CASISVGGSWNEQFF.